A single sample gave rise to the 25 T cell receptor beta chains below, sequenced in a study of radiotherapy plus CTLA-4 blockade in lung cancer. The table came from immunoSEQ multiplex PCR; TCRdb's copy has only in-frame clones and leaves some out. Of about 98,000 clones in the sample, 75% to 90% are singletons; the top ten hold approximately 3.7%. Sequenced here: peripheral blood, sampled from a patient treated with radiotherapy plus ipilimumab. All receptors come from a human donor with non-small cell lung cancer who had a partial response to radiotherapy plus ipilimumab.

The V gene is TRBV29-1, the J gene TRBJ2-7, with TRBD1 matching over 11 bases. Unmatched junction bases numbered 6, after V lost 7 bases and J lost 4 bases. This CDR3 is built from 13 residues. Germline CDR1 and CDR2: SQVTM and ANQGSEA. The DNA for the CDR3 is TGCAGCGCCCAGGACAGGGGGCAATACGAGCAGTACTTC. Translated, it gives CSAQDRGQYEQYF.

The V gene is TRBV28, the J gene TRBJ2-2, with 7 bases fitting TRBD1. This CDR3 contains 16 residues. V trimming: 3 bases; J trimming: 4 bases; junction bases outside the gene matches: 8. Germline CDR1 and CDR2: MDHEN and SYDVKM. CDR3 DNA sequence: TGTGCCAGCAGTTTGTATAGGGGACAGTCCACCGGGGAGCTGTTTTTT. Its translation: CASSLYRGQSTGELFF.

This sequence joins TRBV11-2 and TRBJ2-5, with TRBD2 matching 8 bases. J was trimmed by 2 bases and V by 5 bases; bases with no gene match: 10. There are 16 residues in the CDR3. The germline V gene has CDR1 SGHAT and CDR2 FQNNGV. As DNA, the CDR3 is TGTGCCAGCAGCGCAGAACTAGCGGCCAGACAAGAGACCCAGTACTTC. This sequence encodes CASSAELAARQETQYF.

The chain has TRBV7-2 and TRBJ2-3; maybe TRBD2 (6 bases). CDR1 and CDR2 from the germline V gene are SGHTA and FQGNSA. This CDR3 region has 15 residues. V was clipped by 4 bases and J by 2 bases, with 13 bases between them. Written as DNA, the CDR3 is TGTGCCAGCAGCTCCACCCGGGACTCCACAGATACGCAGTATTTT. This codes for CASSSTRDSTDTQYF.

The chain has TRBV27 and TRBJ1-6; maybe TRBD1 (6 bases). Between the trimmed V and J ends, which lost 7 bases and 8 bases, there was a span of 21 bases. CDR1 and CDR2 from the germline V gene are MNHEY and SMNVEV (reference sequence). This CDR3 has 16 amino acids. The DNA of the CDR3 is TGTGCCAGCACCCTCTCAGCCGGGACAAGACATTCACCCCTCCACTTT. This gives the protein CASTLSAGTRHSPLHF.

This clone was seen only once. The V gene is TRBV9, the J gene TRBJ1-1; a possible D gene is TRBD1 (6 bases). The germline V gene has CDR1 SGDLS and CDR2 YYNGEE. Trimming shortened V by 4 bases and J by 5 bases, and 18 bases separated the two germline ends. CDR3 length equals 15 residues. The CDR3 protein is CASSTQGGARTEAFF. The CDR3 region has the DNA TGTGCCAGCAGCACTCAAGGGGGGGCACGGACTGAAGCTTTCTTT.

The J gene is TRBJ2-7, the V gene TRBV9, with TRBD2 identical over 8 bases. Germline V CDR1 and CDR2: SGDLS, YYNGEE. The CDR3 sequence is 15 residues long. V gave up 0 bases and J gave up 3 bases; unmatched junction bases: 5. In DNA form, the CDR3 reads TGTGCCAGCAGCGTAGGGGGGACTAGTAACTACGAGCAGTACTTC. Translation gives CASSVGGTSNYEQYF. The full variable domain, rest sourced from reference TRBV9 and TRBJ2-7, is DSGVTQTPKHLITATGQRVTLRCSPRSGDLSVYWYQQSLDQGLQFLIQYYNGEERAKGNILERFSAQQFPDLHSELNLSSLELGDSALYFCASSVGGTSNYEQYFGPGTRLTVT.

CDR3 protein: CASLDYEQYF. The DNA of the CDR3 is TGTGCCAGTCTAGACTACGAGCAGTACTTC. This chain joins TRBV25-1 and TRBJ2-7; D unclear. The germline V and J ends were trimmed by 9 bases and 3 bases, with 6 bases remaining between them. Germline V gene lookup returns CDR1 MGHDK and CDR2 SYGVNS. This CDR3 contains 10 residues.

V gene TRBV28 combines with J gene TRBJ1-1; D not resolved. Germline V gene sequence: CDR1 MDHEN, CDR2 SYDVKM. Trimming left V 1 base short and J 4 bases short, with 16 bases between. This CDR3 has 16 amino acids. CDR3 in DNA: TGTGCCAGCAGTTTATATGGCGGGGATTGGGGCACTGAAGCTTTCTTT. It specifies CASSLYGGDWGTEAFF.

The rearrangement uses TRBV2 and TRBJ2-7; TRBD1 matches at 7 bases. V lost 1 base and J lost 4; bases outside the gene matches: 7. The CDR3 loop spans 15 amino acids. From germline, CDR1 is SNHLY and CDR2 FYNNEI. CDR3 in amino acids: CASSEGDSPLYEQYF. The DNA for the CDR3 is TGTGCCAGCAGTGAAGGGGACAGCCCCCTGTACGAGCAGTACTTC.

The CDR3 is CASRFSQGWKVSCLQETQYF. Here the CDR3 DNA reads TGTGCAAGTCGCTTCTCGCAGGGGTGGAAGGTTAGCTGCCTACAAGAGACCCAGTACTTC. The chain carries TRBV12-2 and TRBJ2-5; no DNA check was done on the table's D call, TRBD1. TRBV12-2 has pseudogene status. CDR3 length equals 20 residues.

This chain uses TRBV7-9 with TRBJ2-7; 9 bases line up with TRBD1. This CDR3 region has 15 residues. Germline V lookup: CDR1 SEHNR, CDR2 FQNEAQ (reference sequence). V shed 4 bases, J shed 6 bases, and the junction held 10 bases outside the gene matches. The CDR3 DNA is TGTGCCAGCAGCTCCCCGGGACAGGGAGCAGTCGAGCAGTACTTC. Protein product: CASSSPGQGAVEQYF.

The chain is built from TRBV27 and TRBJ2-1; 15 bases align to TRBD2. CDR3 length: 16 residues. CDR1 is MNHEY, CDR2 SMNVEV, per germline (reference sequence). V lost 0 bases, J lost 9 bases, and 3 bases stayed unmatched. The CDR3 sequence: CASSLSGLAGGSEQFF. In DNA form, the CDR3 reads TGTGCCAGCAGTTTATCGGGACTAGCGGGAGGAAGTGAGCAGTTCTTC.

The chain couples TRBV5-5 to TRBJ1-5; D is perhaps TRBD1 (5 bases). The CDR3 covers 14 residues. V lost 0 bases to trimming and J lost 8 bases, with 12 bases between them. Germline V CDR1 and CDR2: SGHKS, YYEKEE (reference sequence). The CDR3 sequence: CASSLAGGEKPQHF. For the CDR3, the DNA is TGTGCCAGCAGCTTGGCGGGAGGGGAAAAGCCCCAGCATTTT.

Only one count was recorded for this clone. The CDR3 sequence is CASSRTSGNTGELFF. The DNA for the CDR3 is TGTGCCAGCAGCCGGACTAGCGGGAACACCGGGGAGCTGTTTTTT. The chain recombines TRBV7-2 with TRBJ2-2, with 10 bases identical to TRBD2. This CDR3 region has 15 residues. CDR1 is SGHTA and CDR2 is FQGNSA in the germline V gene. After removal of 5 bases from V and 1 base from J, the junction contained 1 base not matched to a gene.

The chain has TRBV4-1 and TRBJ2-3; 11 bases are shared with TRBD2. CDR3 length equals 17 residues. Germline lookup yields CDR1 MGHRA and CDR2 YSYEKL. With 3 bases clipped from V and 5 bases from J, the junction kept 10 bases outside the gene matches. The CDR3 DNA follows: TGCGCCAGCAGCCAGGGGACTAGCGGACCGTTGGGAGATACGCAGTATTTT. Translated, it gives CASSQGTSGPLGDTQYF.

This chain connects TRBV6-5 to TRBJ2-7; 7 nucleotides match TRBD1. The CDR3 extends over 14 amino acids. V lost 6 bases and J lost 2; bases outside the gene matches: 7. Germline values: CDR1 MNHEY, CDR2 SVGAGI. The DNA for the CDR3 is TGTGCCAGCAGCTCATGGGACAGAACCTACGAGCAGTACTTC. This encodes CASSSWDRTYEQYF.

This chain joins TRBV18 and TRBJ2-7; 8 bases map to TRBD1. Germline trimming cut 2 bases from V and 6 bases from J; bases unmatched to any gene: 6. The CDR3 runs 14 residues. CDR1 and CDR2 (germline): KGHSH, LQKENI. The CDR3 bases are TGTGCCAGCTCACCAAACAGGGGGTTATTCGAGCAGTACTTC. Amino acids: CASSPNRGLFEQYF.

This chain joins TRBV5-5 and TRBJ2-7; 8 nucleotides line up with TRBD2. CDR1 and CDR2 (germline): SGHKS, YYEKEE (reference sequence). There are 15 residues in the CDR3. Trimming at V came to 1 base and at J to 0 bases, leaving 3 bases not matched to a gene. The CDR3 is CASSLSTSASYEQYF. Written as DNA, the CDR3 is TGTGCCAGCAGCTTGTCGACTAGCGCCTCCTACGAGCAGTACTTC.

In this sample, this clone turned up once. The CDR3 sequence: CASSGGLAGDTQYF. The CDR3 bases are TGTGCCAGCAGTGGGGGACTAGCGGGCGATACGCAGTATTTT. The chain employs TRBV2 and TRBJ2-3; TRBD2 agrees at 12 bases. The CDR3 contains 14 residues. V lost 4 bases and J lost 6; bases outside the gene matches: 2. Germline V gene lookup returns CDR1 SNHLY and CDR2 FYNNEI. Complete variable domain (other parts from reference TRBV2 and TRBJ2-3): EPEVTQTPSHQVTQMGQEVILRCVPISNHLYFYWYRQILGQKVEFLVSFYNNEISEKSEIFDDQFSVERPDGSNFTLKIRSTKLEDSAMYFCASSGGLAGDTQYFGPGTRLTVL.

The chain employs TRBV7-2 and TRBJ2-3; the match to TRBD2 covers 8 bases. Per the germline V gene, CDR1 is SGHTA and CDR2 is FQGNSA. The V segment lost 5 bases and the J segment 10 bases; nucleotides outside the gene matches: 5. This CDR3 contains 12 residues. CDR3 DNA: TGTGCCAGCAGCCGCTCGGGGGGGGCGCAGTATTTT. Translated: CASSRSGGAQYF.

V and J are TRBV28 and TRBJ1-2, with 10 bases identical to TRBD1. Germline V gene sequence: CDR1 MDHEN, CDR2 SYDVKM. CDR3 length: 14 residues. Trimming cost V 4 bases and J 3 bases; bases outside gene matches: 2. The CDR3 region is CASSSGTGDYGYTF. CDR3 nucleotide sequence: TGTGCCAGCAGTTCCGGGACAGGGGACTATGGCTACACCTTC.

The rearrangement links TRBV11-2 to TRBJ1-2, with 8 positions matching TRBD1. The CDR3 spans 17 residues. Trimming took 1 base from V and 4 from J; bases not matched to a gene: 11. Per germline, CDR1 SGHAT and CDR2 FQNNGV. This CDR3 reads CASSLVSPDRGGYGYTF. The CDR3 DNA reads as TGTGCCAGCAGCTTAGTGAGCCCCGACAGGGGTGGCTATGGCTACACCTTC. The whole variable domain, filled in from reference TRBV11-2 and TRBJ1-2, reads EAGVAQSPRYKIIEKRQSVAFWCNPISGHATLYWYQQILGQGPKLLIQFQNNGVVDDSQLPKDRFSAERLKGVDSTLKIQPAKLEDSAVYLCASSLVSPDRGGYGYTFGSGTRLTVV.

V gene TRBV5-1 combines with J gene TRBJ2-3; 9 nucleotides match TRBD1. The V gene's germline CDR1 is SGHRS and CDR2 YFSETQ. The length of the CDR3 is 14 residues. Losses at the gene ends were 6 bases for V and 4 bases for J; bases not matched to a gene: 6. This chain's CDR3 is CASNLQGAADTQYF. The CDR3 DNA follows: TGCGCCAGCAACCTACAGGGGGCCGCAGATACGCAGTATTTT. Using reference TRBV5-1 and TRBJ2-3 for the parts outside the CDR3, the full variable domain is KAGVTQTPRYLIKTRGQQVTLSCSPISGHRSVSWYQQTPGQGLQFLFEYFSETQRNKGNFPGRFSGRQFSNSRSEMNVSTLELGDSALYLCASNLQGAADTQYFGPGTRLTVL.

V gene TRBV19 combines with J gene TRBJ1-5; 12 nucleotides align to TRBD1. Germline V CDR1 and CDR2: LNHDA, SQIVND (reference sequence). The V and J ends lost 6 bases and 6 bases, in that order; junction bases with no gene match: 9. This CDR3 is 16 amino acids long. CDR3 in amino acids: CASSSWGQGAAQPQHF. In nucleotides, the CDR3 is TGTGCCAGTAGCAGCTGGGGACAGGGGGCAGCTCAGCCCCAGCATTTT.